Sequencing of this T cell receptor beta chain was carried out in a study of cytomegalovirus exposure and HLA in healthy donors. Primers: 60 Vbeta forward and 13 Jbeta reverse. The table came from immunoSEQ multiplex PCR; TCRdb's copy has only in-frame clones and leaves some out. Here the sample spans more than 100,000 clones, 55% to 75% being singletons. Study-level points and caveats: It was shown in a later analysis that HLA-associated TCR beta chains were more clonally expanded than other, equally common chains. Being productive about 90% or about 30% of the time was typical of most TCR beta V segments in an earlier analysis.

Comment on this clone: Its matching antigen is unknown.

The TCR comes from a woman aged 40-49 years in good health and CMV-seropositive. The sequenced sample consisted of PBMCs.

The CDR3 is CASSFLDRGEGYTF. The CDR3 coding sequence is TGTGCCAGCAGTTTCCTGGACAGGGGTGAGGGCTACACCTTC. This sequence joins TRBV28 and TRBJ1-2, with 9 positions matching TRBD1. Trimming cost V 3 bases and J 8 bases; bases outside gene matches: 7. The CDR3 has 14 amino acids. CDR1 is MDHEN and CDR2 is SYDVKM in the germline V gene.